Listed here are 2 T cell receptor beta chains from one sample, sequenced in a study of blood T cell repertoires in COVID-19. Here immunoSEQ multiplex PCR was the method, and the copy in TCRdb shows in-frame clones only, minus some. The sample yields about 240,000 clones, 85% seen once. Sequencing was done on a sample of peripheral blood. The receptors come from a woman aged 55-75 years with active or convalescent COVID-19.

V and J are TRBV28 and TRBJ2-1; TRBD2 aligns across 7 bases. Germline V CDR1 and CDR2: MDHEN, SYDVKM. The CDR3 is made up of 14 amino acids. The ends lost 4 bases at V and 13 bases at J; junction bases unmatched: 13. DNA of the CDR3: TGTGCCAGCAGTTCTACCCGTGGGTGGGAGGGCCAGTTCTTC. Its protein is CASSSTRGWEGQFF.

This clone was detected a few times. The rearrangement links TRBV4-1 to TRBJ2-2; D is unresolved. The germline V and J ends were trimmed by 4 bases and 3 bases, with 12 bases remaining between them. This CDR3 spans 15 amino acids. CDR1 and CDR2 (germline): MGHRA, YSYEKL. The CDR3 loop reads CASSPSVRDTGELFF. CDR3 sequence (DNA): TGCGCCAGCAGCCCGTCGGTTCGGGACACCGGGGAGCTGTTTTTT.